These 29 T cell receptor beta chains were sequenced from one sample in a study of regulatory T cells in long-lasting Graves disease. The time point is: persistent/refractory GD, antithyroid drugs over 5 years with positive TRAb. With RNA extracted from PBMCs as input, the TCR library was made. Building of the TCR beta libraries involved iRepertoire HTBI primers and Arm-PCR of CDR3 regions. Each CDR3 protein gets one entry after TCRdb re-called the multiplex PCR reads with MiXCR. Of more than 650,000 distinct CDR3 sequences listed, about 30% are singletons. The sequences come from peripheral blood mononuclear cells (PBMCs), collected when the disease was refractory, from a patient treated with antithyroid drugs. The source is a female donor with Graves disease.

The chain has TRBV3-1 and TRBJ1-1; D gene uncertain. Trimming shortened V by 1 base and J by 2 bases, and 8 bases separated the two germline ends. The CDR3 consists of 14 residues. Germline V gene sequence: CDR1 LGHDT, CDR2 YNNKEL (reference sequence). CDR3 in amino acids: CASSQVFVNTEAFF. CDR3 DNA sequence: TGTGCCAGCAGCCAAGTATTCGTTAACACTGAAGCTTTCTTT.

The chain uses TRBV5-6 and TRBJ1-2; maybe TRBD1 (5 bases). V gave up 4 bases and J gave up 5 bases, with 18 bases separating them. Per germline, CDR1 SGHDT and CDR2 YYEEEE. The CDR3 runs 15 residues. DNA for the CDR3: TGTGCCAGCAGCCCACAGGACAAGTTCGTATATGGCTACACCTTC. This translates into CASSPQDKFVYGYTF.

CDR3 loop: CASSLSAGYYGYTF. CDR3 DNA sequence: TGTGCCAGCAGTTTATCGGCAGGCTACTATGGCTACACCTTC. This rearrangement joins TRBV28 to TRBJ1-2, with D unresolved. Deletions cut 1 base from V and 3 bases from J, with 9 bases between. The CDR3 is 14 amino acids. From germline, CDR1 is MDHEN and CDR2 SYDVKM.

This sequence joins TRBV6-5 and TRBJ2-6; TRBD1 is a possible D gene (5 bases). V was shortened by 2 bases and J by 0 bases, with 11 bases between the two germline ends. This CDR3 is 17 amino acids long. Germline V gene data show CDR1 as MNHEY and CDR2 as SVGAGI. The CDR3 region has the DNA TGTGCCAGCAGTTACCCGGCAGGGCGCTCTGGGGCCAACGTCCTGACTTTC. Translation gives CASSYPAGRSGANVLTF.

Only a few counts were recorded for this clonotype. V usage is TRBV30 and J usage is TRBJ1-1; 7 nucleotides match TRBD1. Germline V gene sequence: CDR1 GTSNPN, CDR2 SVGIG (reference sequence). The CDR3 runs to 14 residues. V gave up 5 bases and J gave up 0 bases; unmatched junction bases: 6. The CDR3 region has the DNA TGTGCCTGGTATCCGGGACAGATGAACACTGAAGCTTTCTTT. It yields the protein CAWYPGQMNTEAFF. The complete variable domain, with remaining parts taken from reference TRBV30 and TRBJ1-1, reads SQTIHQWPATLVQPVGSPLSLECTVEGTSNPNLYWYRQAAGRGLQLLFYSVGIGQISSEVPQNLSASRPQDRQFILSSKKLLLSDSGFYLCAWYPGQMNTEAFFGQGTRLTVV.

V gene TRBV6-2 or TRBV6-3 combines with J gene TRBJ2-3; maybe TRBD2 (6 bases). V was trimmed by 2 bases and J by 5 bases, leaving 14 bases between them. Looked up from germline, CDR1 is MNHEY and CDR2 is SVGEGT. The CDR3 loop spans 15 amino acids. In nucleotides, the CDR3 is TGTGCCAGCAGTTACACGCTAGCGTCGGGAGATACGCAGTATTTT. As protein: CASSYTLASGDTQYF.

The chain employs TRBV30 and TRBJ1-4; possibly TRBD1 for D (6 bases). Trimming removed 2 bases from V and 4 bases from J, with 11 bases in between. The CDR3 loop spans 14 amino acids. Germline values: CDR1 GTSNPN, CDR2 SVGIG (reference sequence). The CDR3 coding sequence is TGTGCCTGGAGTCCAGGGGTTAGTAATGAAAAACTGTTTTTT. Its protein is CAWSPGVSNEKLFF.

This clonotype has more than one count but fewer than ten. The DNA of the CDR3 is TGCAGTGGGAAAGAGGAGACCCAGTACTTC. This encodes CSGKEETQYF. V gene TRBV29-1 combines with J gene TRBJ2-5; D is undetermined. The CDR3 has 10 residues. Germline CDR1 and CDR2: SQVTM and ANQGSEA.

About this clonotype: A much larger clone is a single base away; this may be a read error. The genes are TRBV12-3 or TRBV12-4 and TRBJ2-5, with a weak D call TRBD1 (6 bases). This CDR3 contains 16 residues. CDR3 amino acids: CASSLGRGPYQGTQYF. The DNA for the CDR3 is TGTGCCAGCAGTTTAGGCAGGGGTCCGTACCAAGGGACCCAGTACTTC.

This clonotype appeared once. The chain employs TRBV19 and TRBJ2-7, with D perhaps TRBD1 (6 bases). V was cut by 3 bases and J by 6 bases, with 12 bases left in between. This CDR3 is 13 amino acids long. Germline CDR1 reads LNHDA; CDR2 reads SQIVND (reference sequence). The DNA of the CDR3 is TGTGCCAGTAGTATTTTGGGGGCAGGCGAGCAGTACTTC. It translates to CASSILGAGEQYF.

This clonotype was observed at least ten times. The CDR3 bases are TGTGCCAGCAGGTTGGACAGGGGGACAGAGACCCAGTACTTC. Amino acids: CASRLDRGTETQYF. V gene TRBV28 combines with J gene TRBJ2-5; 10 positions match TRBD1. Unmatched junction bases numbered 5, after V lost 6 bases and J lost 4 bases. Germline CDR1 reads MDHEN; CDR2 reads SYDVKM. The CDR3 spans 14 residues. Full variable domain (remainder filled in from reference TRBV28 and TRBJ2-5): DVKVTQSSRYLVKRTGEKVFLECVQDMDHENMFWYRQDPGLGLRLIYFSYDVKMKEKGDIPEGYSVSREKKERFSLILESASTNQTSMYLCASRLDRGTETQYFGPGTRLLVL.

This clonotype was detected only a few times. The chain employs TRBV7-6 and TRBJ1-6; D unclear. The CDR3 covers 14 residues. V gave up 6 bases and J gave up 9 bases, with 15 bases separating them. Germline V gene sequence: CDR1 SGHVS, CDR2 FNYEAQ. Here the CDR3 DNA reads TGTGCCAGCAGGATGACGCAGGACGCTTCACCCCTCCACTTT. Translation gives CASRMTQDASPLHF.

The chain recombines TRBV27 with TRBJ1-5, with D hard to call. The CDR3 contains 16 residues. Trimming cost V 4 bases and J 0 bases, with 13 bases left between them. CDR1 is MNHEY and CDR2 is SMNVEV in the germline V gene (reference sequence). CDR3 region: CASSSQITYSNQPQHF. DNA of the CDR3: TGTGCCAGCAGTTCCCAGATCACCTATAGCAATCAGCCCCAGCATTTT.

The CDR3 loop is CSAEEGARSTEAFF. The CDR3 DNA follows: TGCAGTGCTGAAGAGGGGGCGCGTAGCACTGAAGCTTTCTTT. V and J are TRBV20-1 and TRBJ1-1; 7 nucleotides match TRBD1. V dropped 5 bases and J dropped 4; count of bases not matched to a gene: 10. The germline gives CDR1 DFQATT, CDR2 SNEGSKA (reference sequence). The CDR3 totals 14 residues.

As to this clonotype: With a much larger clone just one base away, this may be a read error. The CDR3 end shows no conserved phenylalanine or tryptophan, and so a read error is likely. The chain links TRBV24-1 to TRBJ1-2, with 7 bases lining up with TRBD1. Unmatched junction bases numbered 5, after V lost 3 bases and J lost 8 bases. Germline V gene lookup returns CDR1 KGHDR and CDR2 SFDVKD. The CDR3 runs to 13 residues. CDR3 sequence reads: CATSDGGGKGYTL. The CDR3 nucleotides read TGTGCCACCAGTGATGGAGGGGGCAAGGGCTACACCCTC.

Comment on this clonotype: An end of the junction differs from the germline gene, which may be a read error. CDR3 protein: CASVGGSYNEQFF. The CDR3 DNA reads as TGCGCCTCCGTGGGGGGCTCCTACAATGAGCAGTTCTTC. The J gene is TRBJ2-1, the V gene TRBV12-3 or TRBV12-4, with D possibly matching TRBD2 (6 bases). The CDR3 has 13 amino acids.

This chain connects TRBV20-1 to TRBJ1-6, with a tentative D call TRBD1 (5 bases). Trimming stripped 0 bases from V and 9 bases from J, with 12 bases between. The CDR3 spans 14 residues. Germline CDR1 DFQATT, CDR2 SNEGSKA (reference sequence). The CDR3 nucleotides read TGCAGTGCTAGAGACAGGGTGGTAATTTCACCCCTCCACTTT. The encoded protein is CSARDRVVISPLHF.

The chain is built from TRBV5-1 and TRBJ1-1; a weak D match, TRBD1 (5 bases). The germline CDR1 and CDR2 sequences are SGHRS and YFSETQ. The CDR3 covers 15 residues. V lost 1 base and J lost 4, with 14 bases in between. CDR3: CASSLQGGSGTEAFF. CDR3 bases: TGCGCCAGCAGCTTGCAGGGAGGGTCGGGCACTGAAGCTTTCTTT.

This rearrangement joins TRBV9 to TRBJ1-1, with D unresolved. V lost 0 bases to trimming and J lost 6 bases, with 15 bases between them. The CDR3 extends over 15 amino acids. Per the germline V gene, CDR1 is SGDLS and CDR2 is YYNGEE. The CDR3 loop is CASSVGADYVAEAFF. Here the CDR3 DNA reads TGTGCCAGCAGCGTAGGGGCGGACTATGTTGCTGAAGCTTTCTTT.

The chain is built from TRBV12-3 or TRBV12-4 and TRBJ1-1; 7 nucleotides match TRBD1. V gave up 5 bases and J gave up 5 bases; unmatched junction bases: 14. The CDR3 sequence is 16 residues long. DNA for the CDR3: TGTGCCAGCAGTCCAGGGGGGCGTATTATTCGAACTGAAGCTTTCTTT. The encoded protein is CASSPGGRIIRTEAFF.

V and J are TRBV2 and TRBJ1-5; D call uncertain. The germline gives CDR1 SNHLY, CDR2 FYNNEI. Deletions cut 5 bases from V and 3 bases from J, with 11 bases between. CDR3 size: 14 residues. This CDR3 reads CASSNRGNNQPQHF. The CDR3 coding sequence is TGTGCCAGCAGTAACCGGGGAAACAATCAGCCCCAGCATTTT.

The gene calls are TRBV11-2 and TRBJ2-2; 7 nucleotides line up with TRBD2. The CDR3 spans 15 residues. Unmatched junction bases numbered 9, after V lost 5 bases and J lost 6 bases. CDR1 and CDR2 from the germline V gene are SGHAT and FQNNGV. CDR3 nucleotide sequence: TGTGCCAGCAGCCCGTCCGGGGGGTTGCCCGGGGAGCTGTTTTTT. Residues: CASSPSGGLPGELFF.

This clonotype occurred many times. The chain is built from TRBV3-1 and TRBJ1-2; D is unclear. CDR3 length equals 13 residues. Germline V gene data show CDR1 as LGHDT and CDR2 as YNNKEL (reference sequence). Trimming took 5 bases from V and 6 from J, leaving 13 bases between them. CDR3 sequence: CASSSNPGDGYTF. As DNA, the CDR3 is TGTGCCAGCAGCTCGAATCCGGGAGATGGCTACACCTTC.

The gene calls are TRBV6-1 and TRBJ2-6, with D hard to call. Germline V gene sequence: CDR1 MNHNS, CDR2 SASEGT. The length of the CDR3 is 17 residues. The V gene lost 6 bases and the J gene lost 0 bases, with 15 bases spanning the gap. The CDR3 region has the DNA TGTGCCAGCAGCCCCCCCTCAGGAACCTCTGGGGCCAACGTCCTGACTTTC. Protein: CASSPPSGTSGANVLTF.

As concerns this clonotype: A read error is possible here, since a much larger clone lies one base away. The CDR3 region is CASGFVGVSTEAFF. CDR3 nucleotide sequence: TGTGCCAGCGGTTTTGTAGGGGTGAGCACTGAAGCTTTCTTT. The rearrangement joins TRBV28 to TRBJ1-1; a weak D match, TRBD1 (5 bases). This CDR3 region has 14 residues. CDR1 and CDR2 (germline): MDHEN, SYDVKM.

This chain joins TRBV19 and TRBJ1-2; D unclear. The germline V and J ends were trimmed by 4 bases and 2 bases, with 14 bases remaining between them. CDR3 length: 15 residues. Germline values: CDR1 LNHDA, CDR2 SQIVND (reference sequence). The CDR3 region has the DNA TGTGCCAGTAGTACCCCTTCGGCGGGAAACTATGGCTACACCTTC. Protein sequence: CASSTPSAGNYGYTF.

The table lists this clonotype with many counts. This sequence joins TRBV12-3 or TRBV12-4 and TRBJ1-6, with a tentative D call TRBD1 (6 bases). Trimming pared 5 bases from V and 6 bases from J, leaving 20 bases between. CDR3 length equals 17 residues. CDR3 coding DNA: TGTGCCAGCAGTCGCCATCTTGGGGGGGCAGGTAATTCACCCCTCCACTTT. Translating gives CASSRHLGGAGNSPLHF.

The chain is built from TRBV2 and TRBJ2-3; 8 positions agree with TRBD2. CDR3 size: 15 residues. Trimming removed 4 bases from V and 2 bases from J; junction bases left unmatched: 5. CDR1 is SNHLY, CDR2 FYNNEI, per germline. This CDR3 reads CASSGGRTFTDTQYF. CDR3 DNA: TGTGCCAGCAGTGGCGGGAGGACCTTCACAGATACGCAGTATTTT.

In its sample, this clonotype was seen a few times. The genes are TRBV27 and TRBJ1-1; D gene unclear. This CDR3 has 13 residues. Germline V gene lookup returns CDR1 MNHEY and CDR2 SMNVEV (reference sequence). V was clipped by 8 bases and J by 1 base, with 11 bases between them. The CDR3 loop reads CASPVTGNTEAFF. CDR3 sequence (DNA): TGTGCCAGCCCCGTGACGGGGAACACTGAAGCTTTCTTT.